The 26 T cell receptor beta chains given below trace back to one sample, sequenced in a study of OX40 agonist ivuxolimab in advanced cancers. This table comes from immunoSEQ multiplex PCR, and its TCRdb copy is limited to in-frame clones, with some not included. This sample has roughly 70,000 clones, with 80% to 90% found just once. The sequenced sample was CD4+ or CD8+ T cells sorted from blood, obtained in a trial of the OX40 agonist ivuxolimab. These receptors came from an adult with an advanced solid tumor such as melanoma, head and neck, liver or kidney cancer.

The chain carries TRBV7-2 and TRBJ2-1, with 13 nucleotides matching TRBD2. The CDR3 totals 17 residues. Per germline, CDR1 SGHTA and CDR2 FQGNSA. V trimming: 4 bases; J trimming: 6 bases; junction bases outside the gene matches: 9. The CDR3 region has the DNA TGTGCCAGCAGCTCGCAGGGACTAGCGGGATTTAGCAATGAGCAGTTCTTC. As protein: CASSSQGLAGFSNEQFF. The full variable domain, completed using reference TRBV7-2 and TRBJ2-1, is GAGVSQSPSNKVTEKGKDVELRCDPISGHTALYWYRQSLGQGLEFLIYFQGNSAPDKSGLPSDRFSAERTGGSVSTLTIQRTQQEDSAVYLCASSSQGLAGFSNEQFFGPGTRLTVL.

The V and J genes are TRBV27 and TRBJ2-7; D is possibly TRBD1 (5 bases). Germline loops: CDR1 MNHEY, CDR2 SMNVEV (reference sequence). The CDR3 is 14 residues long. The germline V and J ends were trimmed by 2 bases and 6 bases, with 14 bases remaining between them. DNA of the CDR3: TGTGCCAGCAGTTTAAACAGGCCCCCACTCGAGCAGTACTTC. Translated, it gives CASSLNRPPLEQYF.

The chain joins TRBV5-4 to TRBJ1-1; maybe TRBD1 (5 bases). In germline, CDR1 is SGHNT, CDR2 YYREEE (reference sequence). Trimming took 1 base from V and 2 from J, leaving 12 bases between them. This CDR3 region has 15 residues. The CDR3 sequence is CASSLRQGPNTEAFF. The CDR3 nucleotides read TGTGCCAGCAGCTTGAGGCAGGGTCCTAACACTGAAGCTTTCTTT.

The V and J genes are TRBV9 and TRBJ1-4; D is undetermined. V lost 4 bases and J lost 2, with 12 bases in between. Germline loops: CDR1 SGDLS, CDR2 YYNGEE. The CDR3 length is 15 residues. The CDR3 sequence is CASSPWAGTNEKLFF. CDR3 coding DNA: TGTGCCAGCAGCCCTTGGGCCGGGACTAATGAAAAACTGTTTTTT.

The rearrangement uses TRBV6-1 and TRBJ2-3, with D perhaps TRBD1 (6 bases). The germline gives CDR1 MNHNS, CDR2 SASEGT. The length of the CDR3 is 13 residues. V dropped 6 bases and J dropped 1 base, with 8 bases sitting between them. CDR3 DNA: TGTGCCAGCAGAGCAGGGGGCACAGATACGCAGTATTTT. This encodes CASRAGGTDTQYF.

The V gene is TRBV30, the J gene TRBJ1-3; possible D gene TRBD1, 5 bases. Germline CDR1 is GTSNPN and CDR2 is SVGIG (reference sequence). This CDR3 has 18 amino acids. The ends were cut back, 0 bases at V and 8 bases at J, with 26 bases in the middle. The CDR3 bases are TGTGCCTGGAGTGTACTCCTAGGCCCAGGGAGGCGGTCGTACACCATATATTTT. This sequence encodes CAWSVLLGPGRRSYTIYF.

V and J are TRBV18 and TRBJ2-5; TRBD2 might be the D (5 bases). Germline V lookup: CDR1 KGHSH, CDR2 LQKENI. Trimming shortened V by 3 bases and J by 5 bases, and 10 bases separated the two germline ends. CDR3 length equals 13 residues. The CDR3, as DNA: TGTGCCAGCTCACCCGAGGGTGTTGAGACCCAGTACTTC. Its protein product is CASSPEGVETQYF. Together with reference TRBV18 and TRBJ2-5, the CDR3 gives the full variable domain: NAGVMQNPRHLVRRRGQEARLRCSPMKGHSHVYWYRQLPEEGLKFMVYLQKENIIDESGMPKERFSAEFPKEGPSILRIQQVVRGDSAAYFCASSPEGVETQYFGPGTRLLVL.

V and J are TRBV7-9 and TRBJ1-6; D ambiguous. There are 14 residues in the CDR3. V was pared by 1 base and J by 10 bases, with 11 bases between. Germline V gene sequence: CDR1 SEHNR, CDR2 FQNEAQ (reference sequence). CDR3 amino acids: CASSLVAGGSPLHF. CDR3 nucleotides: TGTGCCAGCAGCTTAGTGGCAGGAGGCTCACCCCTCCACTTT.

The genes are TRBV5-4 and TRBJ1-1; D is ambiguous. Per germline, CDR1 SGHNT and CDR2 YYREEE (reference sequence). This CDR3 is 12 amino acids long. The V end lost 1 base, the J end lost 5 bases, and 6 bases lay between the germline ends. CDR3 nucleotide sequence: TGTGCCAGCAGCTTGAGACCGACTGAAGCTTTCTTT. It specifies CASSLRPTEAFF. Using reference TRBV5-4 and TRBJ1-1 for the parts outside the CDR3, the full variable domain is ETGVTQSPTHLIKTRGQQVTLRCSSQSGHNTVSWYQQALGQGPQFIFQYYREEENGRGNFPPRFSGLQFPNYSSELNVNALELDDSALYLCASSLRPTEAFFGQGTRLTVV.

V gene TRBV5-1 combines with J gene TRBJ2-7; 7 positions agree with TRBD2. Trimming cost V 7 bases and J 3 bases; bases outside gene matches: 7. Germline CDR1 SGHRS, CDR2 YFSETQ. CDR3 length: 13 amino acids. CDR3 protein: CASAPRGVYEQYF. The DNA of the CDR3 is TGCGCCAGCGCGCCTCGGGGGGTCTACGAGCAGTACTTC.

V and J are TRBV6-6 and TRBJ2-3; maybe TRBD2 (5 bases). This CDR3 contains 13 residues. V dropped 5 bases and J dropped 5 bases, with 11 bases sitting between them. CDR1 is MNHNY and CDR2 is SVGAGI in the germline V gene (reference sequence). The DNA for the CDR3 is TGTGCCAGCAGTCCTGAAGAGGGAGATACGCAGTATTTT. Its translation: CASSPEEGDTQYF.

The rearrangement uses TRBV6-5 and TRBJ2-7; D not certain. Germline CDR1 MNHEY, CDR2 SVGAGI. The CDR3 length is 11 residues. Between the trimmed V and J ends, which lost 6 bases and 3 bases, there was a span of 6 bases. The CDR3 DNA is TGTGCCAGCAGCGACGGCTACGAGCAGTACTTC. Amino acids: CASSDGYEQYF.

V gene TRBV6-1 combines with J gene TRBJ1-5, with 8 bases identical to TRBD1. Trimming at V came to 0 bases and at J to 7 bases, leaving 8 bases not matched to a gene. CDR1 is MNHNS and CDR2 is SASEGT in the germline V gene. The CDR3 is 16 amino acids. DNA of the CDR3: TGTGCCAGCAGTGAAGCGAGGCAGGGGGACAGGCAGCCCCAGCATTTT. Protein sequence: CASSEARQGDRQPQHF.

The gene calls are TRBV18 and TRBJ2-5, with TRBD1 matching over 11 bases. CDR1 and CDR2 (germline): KGHSH, LQKENI. CDR3 length equals 14 residues. With V trimmed by 3 bases and J by 5 bases, 2 bases remained unmatched. The CDR3 sequence is CASSPRDRGETQYF. CDR3 in DNA: TGTGCCAGCTCACCCCGGGACAGGGGGGAGACCCAGTACTTC.

This chain joins TRBV2 and TRBJ1-6; D gene unclear. CDR1 and CDR2 (germline): SNHLY, FYNNEI. The CDR3 is 14 amino acids. Between the trimmed V and J ends, which lost 7 bases and 3 bases, there was a span of 10 bases. The CDR3 spells CASTGRSYNSPLHF. Written as DNA, the CDR3 is TGTGCCAGCACCGGACGTAGCTATAATTCACCCCTCCACTTT.

This clone rates as medium-sized. This sequence joins TRBV4-1 and TRBJ1-5, with TRBD1 as a possible D gene (5 bases). CDR1 is MGHRA, CDR2 YSYEKL, per germline. V lost 4 bases to trimming and J lost 7 bases, with 11 bases between them. This CDR3 spans 13 amino acids. CDR3 sequence: CASSPGGDQPQHF. CDR3 DNA: TGCGCCAGCAGCCCAGGTGGGGACCAGCCCCAGCATTTT.

The rearrangement links TRBV6-1 to TRBJ1-4; D ambiguous. Trimming took off 3 bases at V and 4 bases at J, with 9 bases between the two ends. The CDR3 runs to 14 residues. Germline CDR1 MNHNS, CDR2 SASEGT. CDR3 region: CASSDLRFNEKLFF. In DNA, the CDR3 is TGTGCCAGCAGTGATTTGCGCTTTAATGAAAAACTGTTTTTT.

Notes on this clone: The sample has other DNA sequences that encode this CDR3 too. The chain employs TRBV20-1 and TRBJ2-3; D is ambiguous. Trimming pared 6 bases from V and 1 base from J, leaving 5 bases between. CDR1 is DFQATT and CDR2 is SNEGSKA in the germline V gene (reference sequence). The CDR3 is 11 residues long. The CDR3 sequence: CSAPRTDTQYF. CDR3 DNA: TGCAGTGCCCCCCGCACAGATACGCAGTATTTT.

The rearrangement uses TRBV19 and TRBJ2-5, with D maybe TRBD2 (5 bases). The germline gives CDR1 LNHDA, CDR2 SQIVND (reference sequence). The CDR3 contains 11 residues. The V and J ends lost 4 bases and 9 bases respectively, with 9 bases between them. CDR3 in DNA: TGTGCCAGTAGTAGCATGCGGGCCCAGTACTTC. This translates into CASSSMRAQYF.

The chain couples TRBV28 to TRBJ2-7; D remains ambiguous. Germline V gene data show CDR1 as MDHEN and CDR2 as SYDVKM. The CDR3 is 12 residues long. Trimming took off 6 bases at V and 3 bases at J, with 9 bases between the two ends. The CDR3 loop reads CASSFQDYEQYF. The CDR3 DNA sequence: TGTGCCAGCAGCTTCCAGGACTACGAGCAGTACTTC.

The chain carries TRBV18 and TRBJ1-4, with a possible D match to TRBD1 (6 bases). The CDR3 covers 14 residues. Germline CDR1 reads KGHSH; CDR2 reads LQKENI. With 3 bases removed from V and 7 bases from J, the gap between germline ends came to 12 bases. The CDR3 coding sequence is TGTGCCAGCTCACCTGGGACACTGATTGAAAAACTGTTTTTT. The encoded protein is CASSPGTLIEKLFF. Drawing the rest from reference TRBV18 and TRBJ1-4, the complete variable domain is NAGVMQNPRHLVRRRGQEARLRCSPMKGHSHVYWYRQLPEEGLKFMVYLQKENIIDESGMPKERFSAEFPKEGPSILRIQQVVRGDSAAYFCASSPGTLIEKLFFGSGTQLSVL.

This chain links TRBV4-1 with TRBJ2-3; D remains ambiguous. V was clipped by 0 bases and J by 1 base, with 5 bases between them. CDR1 and CDR2 (germline): MGHRA, YSYEKL. The CDR3 covers 14 residues. The DNA of the CDR3 is TGCGCCAGCAGCCAAGACTTGGGCACAGATACGCAGTATTTT. Its protein is CASSQDLGTDTQYF.

This chain joins TRBV19 and TRBJ2-4; D may be TRBD2 (6 bases). CDR1 LNHDA and CDR2 SQIVND come from the germline V gene (reference sequence). Trimming took 3 bases from V and 0 from J, leaving 21 bases between them. The CDR3 is 19 amino acids. CDR3: CASSIRGQVGGLAKNIQYF. The CDR3 bases are TGTGCCAGTAGTATCAGAGGGCAGGTTGGGGGACTAGCCAAAAACATTCAGTACTTC.

J is TRBJ1-2 and V is TRBV29-1; TRBD1 aligns across 8 bases. Germline CDR1 and CDR2: SQVTM and ANQGSEA. The J segment lost 4 bases and the V segment lost 6 bases, leaving 4 bases of the junction unmatched. This CDR3 region has 12 residues. DNA for the CDR3: TGCAGCGTGGGACAGGTGGGCTATGGCTACACCTTC. Translating it yields CSVGQVGYGYTF.

The CDR3 bases are TGTGCCAGCAGTCACCGGGGGGGACAGGGACTCGGGGAGACCCAGTACTTC. This encodes CASSHRGGQGLGETQYF. The rearrangement links TRBV27 to TRBJ2-5, with TRBD1 as a possible D gene (9 bases). V was trimmed by 5 bases and J by 5 bases, leaving 24 bases between them. There are 17 residues in the CDR3. Germline V gene sequence: CDR1 MNHEY, CDR2 SMNVEV (reference sequence).

The rearrangement joins TRBV7-6 to TRBJ2-5; no definite D call. The V and J ends lost 3 bases and 2 bases respectively, with 7 bases between them. Germline lookup yields CDR1 SGHVS and CDR2 FNYEAQ. The CDR3 is made up of 13 amino acids. The CDR3 nucleotides read TGTGCCAGCAGCTTTGGACGACAAGAGACCCAGTACTTC. Its translation is CASSFGRQETQYF.